What follows describes a single T cell receptor beta chain. Its target is not known. Other DNA sequences in the same sample also yield this CDR3. This record belongs to a study of OX40 agonist ivuxolimab in advanced cancers. Study-wide background: Clinicians treated patients with ivuxolimab, an agonistic anti-OX40 (CD134) antibody. Patients in the trial were receiving intravenous ivuxolimab every 2 weeks, at doses of 0.01 to 10 mg/kg. Eligibility rules accepted prior anti-PD-1, anti-PD-L1 or anti-CTLA-4 therapy, and 35% to 45% had some.

Trimming stripped 3 bases from V and 5 bases from J, with 10 bases between. The CDR3 loop spans 14 amino acids. The germline gives CDR1 LNHDA, CDR2 SQIVND (reference sequence). Libraries were prepared by immunoSEQ multiplex PCR; TCRdb keeps only in-frame clonotypes and omits some of them. The top ten clones hold roughly 0.84% of a sample with roughly 91,000 clones, approximately 90% of them seen once. Study results and caveats: With doses of 0.1-3.0 mg/kg, partial responders showed among the lowest clonal expansion.

The material was CD4+ or CD8+ T cells sorted from blood, obtained in a trial of the OX40 agonist ivuxolimab. This receptor was taken from an adult with an advanced solid tumor such as melanoma, head and neck, liver or kidney cancer. This chain links TRBV19 with TRBJ1-4; no clear D gene. In DNA, the CDR3 is TGTGCCAGTAGTATTAGTGGAGGGAATGAAAAACTGTTTTTT. It specifies CASSISGGNEKLFF.